This TCR beta chain was recorded in a study of cytomegalovirus exposure and HLA in healthy donors. Broader study findings: Versus the roughly 700-donor mean, an Asian-associated ancestry cluster reportedly showed fewer N-insertions in a later analysis.

Notes on this clone: The target antigen is unknown.

The V and J ends lost 6 bases and 0 bases, in that order; junction bases with no gene match: 5. The V gene's germline CDR1 is GTSNPN and CDR2 SVGIG (reference sequence). The CDR3 contains 13 residues. Researchers ran the PCR with 60 Vbeta and 13 Jbeta primers. Clones were sequenced by immunoSEQ multiplex PCR, and TCRdb holds only the in-frame ones, with some missing. The sample lists 110,000 or so clones, 60% to 85% seen once, with roughly 3% in the top ten. Healthy donors of bone marrow made up the group. The donors, nominally healthy at sampling, likely had unrecorded immune exposures. The chain recombines TRBV30 with TRBJ2-7; 7 nucleotides agree with TRBD1. Sequencing was performed on PBMCs. This sequence was found in a woman aged 40 to 49 in good health and CMV-seropositive. CDR3 residues: CACQTGSSYEQYF. In DNA form, the CDR3 reads TGTGCCTGCCAGACAGGGAGCTCCTACGAGCAGTACTTC. The full variable domain, in which reference TRBV30 and TRBJ2-7 provide the parts outside the CDR3, is SQTIHQWPATLVQPVGSPLSLECTVEGTSNPNLYWYRQAAGRGLQLLFYSVGIGQISSEVPQNLSASRPQDRQFILSSKKLLLSDSGFYLCACQTGSSYEQYFGPGTRLTVT.